These T cell receptor beta chains were read from a single sample in a study of monozygotic twins with cystic fibrosis. Measured with immunoSEQ multiplex PCR; TCRdb has only the in-frame clones, and not every one. Of about 20,000 clones in the sample, about 87% are singletons; the top ten hold approximately 1.3%. The material sequenced was blood. The receptors were sampled from a woman aged 25 to 45 with cystic fibrosis. The CDR3 runs from the conserved cysteine through the conserved F or W. The order of the fields is clone size, D gene, J gene, V gene, CDR3 protein, CDR3 DNA. D genes are given only for firm matches. Rows may omit the clone size; those that give it use once, few, many or a size class.

abundance: .; d_gene: .; j_gene: TRBJ2-1; v_gene: TRBV19; CDR3aa: CASSIIGSNEQFF; CDR3nt: TGTGCCAGTAGTATTATAGGGAGCAATGAGCAGTTCTTC
abundance: .; d_gene: .; j_gene: TRBJ1-2; v_gene: TRBV7-9; CDR3aa: CASSLAALRGYTF; CDR3nt: TGTGCCAGCAGCTTAGCGGCATTACGTGGCTACACCTTC
abundance: .; d_gene: .; j_gene: TRBJ1-2; v_gene: TRBV29-1; CDR3aa: CSATPDGYTF; CDR3nt: TGCAGCGCAACGCCTGATGGCTACACCTTC
abundance: .; d_gene: .; j_gene: TRBJ1-2; v_gene: TRBV2; CDR3aa: CAQPGTPNPGGYTF; CDR3nt: TGTGCCCAGCCCGGGACTCCCAACCCGGGTGGCTACACCTTC
abundance: .; d_gene: .; j_gene: TRBJ2-1; v_gene: TRBV14; CDR3aa: CASSIGGNEQFF; CDR3nt: TGTGCCAGCAGCATAGGGGGCAATGAGCAGTTCTTC
abundance: .; d_gene: .; j_gene: TRBJ1-2; v_gene: TRBV5-5; CDR3aa: CASSLGSANYGYTF; CDR3nt: TGTGCCAGCAGCTTAGGCAGCGCCAACTATGGCTACACCTTC
abundance: .; d_gene: .; j_gene: TRBJ2-1; v_gene: TRBV29-1; CDR3aa: CSVAVGGNQFF; CDR3nt: TGCAGCGTTGCCGTTGGCGGGAACCAGTTCTTC
abundance: .; d_gene: .; j_gene: TRBJ1-3; v_gene: TRBV4-2; CDR3aa: CASSPRLGTGNTIYF; CDR3nt: TGTGCCAGCAGCCCCCGCCTAGGGACTGGAAACACCATATATTTT
abundance: .; d_gene: .; j_gene: TRBJ2-3; v_gene: TRBV5-1; CDR3aa: CASRFTDTQYF; CDR3nt: TGCGCCAGCAGGTTCACAGATACGCAGTATTTT
abundance: .; d_gene: .; j_gene: TRBJ2-3; v_gene: TRBV18; CDR3aa: CASSPGSRFTDTQYF; CDR3nt: TGTGCCAGCTCTCCGGGAAGTCGGTTTACAGATACGCAGTATTTT
abundance: .; d_gene: TRBD2; j_gene: TRBJ2-5; v_gene: TRBV9; CDR3aa: CASSPMGLEKTQYF; CDR3nt: TGTGCCAGCAGCCCCATGGGACTAGAGAAGACCCAGTACTTC
abundance: .; d_gene: TRBD2; j_gene: TRBJ2-2; v_gene: TRBV10-2; CDR3aa: CASSGGWLAGHTGELFF; CDR3nt: TGCGCCAGCAGTGGCGGGTGGCTAGCGGGTCACACCGGGGAGCTGTTTTTT
abundance: .; d_gene: .; j_gene: TRBJ1-2; v_gene: TRBV18; CDR3aa: CASSGEFNYGYTF; CDR3nt: TGTGCCAGCTCAGGGGAATTTAACTATGGCTACACCTTC
abundance: .; d_gene: .; j_gene: TRBJ2-2; v_gene: TRBV12-5; CDR3aa: CASAPLRTLTGELFF; CDR3nt: TGTGCTAGTGCCCCTCTCCGCACCCTCACCGGGGAGCTGTTTTTT
abundance: .; d_gene: .; j_gene: TRBJ1-3; v_gene: TRBV25-1; CDR3aa: CASSYGGRGNTIYF; CDR3nt: TGTGCCAGCAGTTACGGGGGTAGAGGAAACACCATATATTTT
abundance: .; d_gene: .; j_gene: TRBJ2-7; v_gene: TRBV7-9; CDR3aa: CASSNRVTYEQYF; CDR3nt: TGTGCCAGCAGCAACAGGGTAACCTACGAGCAGTACTTC
abundance: once; d_gene: TRBD1; j_gene: TRBJ1-5; v_gene: TRBV6-4; CDR3aa: CASSDCFRDSNSNQPQHF; CDR3nt: TGTGCCAGCAGTGACTGCTTCCGGGACAGCAATAGCAATCAGCCCCAGCATTTT
abundance: .; d_gene: .; j_gene: TRBJ1-3; v_gene: TRBV12-5; CDR3aa: CASGLPPGRSFSGNTIYF; CDR3nt: TGTGCTAGTGGTTTGCCACCGGGCAGGTCCTTCTCTGGAAACACCATATATTTT
abundance: .; d_gene: .; j_gene: TRBJ2-2; v_gene: TRBV9; CDR3aa: CASSVAGVITGELFF; CDR3nt: TGTGCCAGCAGCGTAGCAGGGGTAATCACCGGGGAGCTGTTTTTT
abundance: .; d_gene: TRBD1; j_gene: TRBJ1-2; v_gene: TRBV5-1; CDR3aa: CASRAGQGAVNYGYTF; CDR3nt: TGCGCCAGCAGGGCGGGACAGGGGGCCGTTAACTATGGCTACACCTTC
abundance: .; d_gene: .; j_gene: TRBJ2-3; v_gene: TRBV5-1; CDR3aa: CASSSGGVTDTQYF; CDR3nt: TGCGCCAGCAGCTCCGGTGGGGTCACAGATACGCAGTATTTT
abundance: .; d_gene: .; j_gene: TRBJ2-3; v_gene: TRBV5-1; CDR3aa: CASSLTQPGTDTQYF; CDR3nt: TGCGCCAGCAGCTTGACTCAGCCAGGGACAGATACGCAGTATTTT
abundance: .; d_gene: .; j_gene: TRBJ1-1; v_gene: TRBV19; CDR3aa: CASSIGVALAFF; CDR3nt: TGTGCCAGTAGTATTGGGGTGGCATTGGCTTTCTTT
abundance: .; d_gene: TRBD1; j_gene: TRBJ1-2; v_gene: TRBV7-2; CDR3aa: CASSRKDRGTLTNYGYTF; CDR3nt: TGTGCCAGCAGCAGAAAAGACAGGGGGACCCTAACTAACTATGGCTACACCTTC
abundance: .; d_gene: .; j_gene: TRBJ1-2; v_gene: TRBV6-1; CDR3aa: CASSGDKYFLGGYTF; CDR3nt: TGTGCCAGCAGTGGGGATAAATACTTTCTGGGTGGCTACACCTTC
abundance: .; d_gene: .; j_gene: TRBJ2-7; v_gene: TRBV30; CDR3aa: CAWSVDRSFYEQYF; CDR3nt: TGTGCCTGGAGTGTCGACCGGAGCTTCTACGAGCAGTACTTC
abundance: .; d_gene: .; j_gene: TRBJ2-5; v_gene: TRBV19; CDR3aa: CASSVRWGEGETQYF; CDR3nt: TGTGCCAGTAGTGTCCGTTGGGGAGAAGGGGAGACCCAGTACTTC
abundance: .; d_gene: .; j_gene: TRBJ2-7; v_gene: TRBV5-1; CDR3aa: CASSLVPAKMGAYEQYF; CDR3nt: TGCGCCAGCAGCTTGGTTCCCGCCAAGATGGGCGCCTACGAGCAGTACTTC
abundance: .; d_gene: .; j_gene: TRBJ1-1; v_gene: TRBV6-6; CDR3aa: CASSSPNWRAEAFF; CDR3nt: TGTGCCAGCAGTTCGCCCAATTGGAGGGCTGAAGCTTTCTTT
abundance: .; d_gene: TRBD1; j_gene: TRBJ1-1; v_gene: TRBV29-1; CDR3aa: CSVMDRPNTEAFF; CDR3nt: TGCAGCGTTATGGACAGGCCGAACACTGAAGCTTTCTTT
abundance: .; d_gene: .; j_gene: TRBJ1-4; v_gene: TRBV7-9; CDR3aa: CASSLGRRGDEKLFF; CDR3nt: TGTGCCAGCAGCTTAGGGCGCAGGGGCGATGAAAAACTGTTTTTT
abundance: .; d_gene: TRBD2; j_gene: TRBJ2-5; v_gene: TRBV13; CDR3aa: CASSRTSGRQETQYF; CDR3nt: TGTGCCAGCAGCCGTACTAGCGGGAGACAAGAGACCCAGTACTTC
abundance: once; d_gene: TRBD2; j_gene: TRBJ2-1; v_gene: TRBV6-4; CDR3aa: CASSERGGSYNEQFF; CDR3nt: TGTGCCAGCAGTGAGCGGGGGGGCTCCTACAATGAGCAGTTCTTC
abundance: .; d_gene: .; j_gene: TRBJ2-1; v_gene: TRBV6-1; CDR3aa: CASRLGKWNEQFF; CDR3nt: TGTGCCAGCAGATTGGGGAAGTGGAATGAGCAGTTCTTC
abundance: .; d_gene: .; j_gene: TRBJ2-4; v_gene: TRBV14; CDR3aa: CASSQDTEGNIQYF; CDR3nt: TGTGCCAGCAGCCAAGATACGGAGGGAAACATTCAGTACTTC
abundance: .; d_gene: .; j_gene: TRBJ1-6; v_gene: TRBV4-1; CDR3aa: CASSQGVQSNSPLHF; CDR3nt: TGCGCCAGCAGCCAAGGGGTCCAGTCTAATTCACCCCTCCACTTT
abundance: .; d_gene: .; j_gene: TRBJ1-5; v_gene: TRBV1; CDR3aa: CTSSFEVNQPQHF; CDR3nt: TGCACCAGCAGCTTCGAAGTCAATCAGCCCCAGCATTTT